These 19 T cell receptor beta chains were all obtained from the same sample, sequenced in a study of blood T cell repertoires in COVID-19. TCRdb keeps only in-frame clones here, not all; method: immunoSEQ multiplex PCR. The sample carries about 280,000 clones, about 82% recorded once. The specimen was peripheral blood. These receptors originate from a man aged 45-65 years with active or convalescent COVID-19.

The CDR3 spells CASRATGVRIQYF. The CDR3 DNA follows: TGTGCCAGCAGGGCAACAGGGGTACGGATTCAGTACTTC. This chain uses TRBV28 with TRBJ2-4; 7 bases line up with TRBD1. CDR3 length: 13 amino acids. The junction had 9 bases not matched to a gene; V was cut back by 6 bases and J by 10 bases. Per germline, CDR1 MDHEN and CDR2 SYDVKM.

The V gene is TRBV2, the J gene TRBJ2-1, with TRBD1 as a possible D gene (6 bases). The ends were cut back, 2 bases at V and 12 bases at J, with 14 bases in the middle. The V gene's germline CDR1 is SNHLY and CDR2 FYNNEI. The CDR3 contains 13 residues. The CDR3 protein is CASSERVGGVQFF. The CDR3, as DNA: TGTGCCAGCAGTGAAAGGGTAGGGGGTGTGCAGTTCTTC.

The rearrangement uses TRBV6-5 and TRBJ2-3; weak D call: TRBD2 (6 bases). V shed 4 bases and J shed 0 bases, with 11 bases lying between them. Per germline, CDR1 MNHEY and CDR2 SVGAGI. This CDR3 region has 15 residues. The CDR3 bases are TGTGCCAGCAGTTGGAGAGCGGGTAGCACAGATACGCAGTATTTT. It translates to CASSWRAGSTDTQYF.

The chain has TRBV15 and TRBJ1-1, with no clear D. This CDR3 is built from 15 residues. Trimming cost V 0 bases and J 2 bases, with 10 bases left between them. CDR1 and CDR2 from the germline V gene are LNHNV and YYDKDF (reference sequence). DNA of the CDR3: TGTGCCACCAGCAGAGATAACCAGCGAAACACTGAAGCTTTCTTT. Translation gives CATSRDNQRNTEAFF.

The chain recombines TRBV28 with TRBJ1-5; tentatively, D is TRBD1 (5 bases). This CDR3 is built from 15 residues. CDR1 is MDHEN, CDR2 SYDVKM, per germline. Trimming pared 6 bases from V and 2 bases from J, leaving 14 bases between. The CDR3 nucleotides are TGTGCCAGCAGCGGAACAGGTCTTCGCAATCAGCCCCAGCATTTT. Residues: CASSGTGLRNQPQHF.

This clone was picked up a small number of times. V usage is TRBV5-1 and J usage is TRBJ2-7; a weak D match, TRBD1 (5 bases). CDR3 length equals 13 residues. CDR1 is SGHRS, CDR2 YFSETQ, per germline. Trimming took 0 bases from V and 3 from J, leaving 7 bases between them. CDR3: CASSLEGNYEQYF. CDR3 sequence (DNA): TGCGCCAGCAGCTTGGAGGGGAACTACGAGCAGTACTTC.

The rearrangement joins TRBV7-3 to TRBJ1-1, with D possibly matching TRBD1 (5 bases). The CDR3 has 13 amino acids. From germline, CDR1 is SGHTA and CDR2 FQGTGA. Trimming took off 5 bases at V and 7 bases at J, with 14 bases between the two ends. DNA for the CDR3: TGTGCCAGCAGCCCCGGACTGGGGGGTGAAGCTTTCTTT. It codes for CASSPGLGGEAFF.

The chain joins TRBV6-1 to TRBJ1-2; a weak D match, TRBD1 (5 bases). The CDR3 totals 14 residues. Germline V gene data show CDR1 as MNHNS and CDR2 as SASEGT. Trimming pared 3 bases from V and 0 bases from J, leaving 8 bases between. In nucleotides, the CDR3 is TGTGCCAGCAGTGAGGTGGACACTAACTATGGCTACACCTTC. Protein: CASSEVDTNYGYTF.

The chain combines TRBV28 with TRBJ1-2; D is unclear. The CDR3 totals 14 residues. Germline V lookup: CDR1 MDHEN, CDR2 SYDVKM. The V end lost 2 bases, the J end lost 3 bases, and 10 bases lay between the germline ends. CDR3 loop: CASSLPPTDYGYTF. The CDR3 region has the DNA TGTGCCAGCAGTTTACCCCCCACTGACTATGGCTACACCTTC.

The CDR3 nucleotides read TGTGCCACCAGTGACCCCCCCGGGACTAGCGGGCGCGAGCAGTACTTC. The encoded protein is CATSDPPGTSGREQYF. The V call is TRBV24-1, the J call TRBJ2-7, with 12 bases matching TRBD2. There are 16 residues in the CDR3. V shed 4 bases, J shed 6 bases, and the junction held 9 bases outside the gene matches. Germline V gene sequence: CDR1 KGHDR, CDR2 SFDVKD.

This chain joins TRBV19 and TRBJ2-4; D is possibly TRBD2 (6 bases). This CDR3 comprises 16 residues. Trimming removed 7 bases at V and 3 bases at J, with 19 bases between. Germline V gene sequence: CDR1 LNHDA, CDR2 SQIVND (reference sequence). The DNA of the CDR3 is TGTGCCAGTACCGCCCTCGGGGGTACGGGCAAAAACATTCAGTACTTC. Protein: CASTALGGTGKNIQYF.

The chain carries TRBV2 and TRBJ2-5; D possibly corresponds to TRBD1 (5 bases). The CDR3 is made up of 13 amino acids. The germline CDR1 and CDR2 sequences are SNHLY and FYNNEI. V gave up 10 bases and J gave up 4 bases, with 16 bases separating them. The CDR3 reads CATLTVQGETQYF. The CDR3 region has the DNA TGTGCCACCCTGACAGTTCAAGGAGAGACCCAGTACTTC.

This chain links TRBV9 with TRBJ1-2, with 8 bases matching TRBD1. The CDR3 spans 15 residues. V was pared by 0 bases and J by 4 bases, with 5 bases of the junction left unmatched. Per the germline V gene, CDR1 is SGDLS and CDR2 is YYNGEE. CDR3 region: CASSVEGTGSYGYTF. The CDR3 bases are TGTGCCAGCAGCGTAGAGGGGACAGGAAGCTATGGCTACACCTTC.

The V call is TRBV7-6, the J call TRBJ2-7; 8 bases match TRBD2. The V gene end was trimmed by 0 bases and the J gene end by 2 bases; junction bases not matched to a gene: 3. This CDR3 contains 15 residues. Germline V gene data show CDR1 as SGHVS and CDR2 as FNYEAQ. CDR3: CASSLAVSGAYEQYF. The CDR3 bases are TGTGCCAGCAGCTTAGCAGTTAGCGGGGCCTACGAGCAGTACTTC.

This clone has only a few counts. Here the CDR3 DNA reads TGTGCCAGCAGCTCCCCCGTACAGGCTAACTATGGCTACACCTTC. Encoded protein: CASSSPVQANYGYTF. The chain uses TRBV5-4 and TRBJ1-2, with TRBD1 as a possible D gene (5 bases). Germline-derived CDR1 and CDR2 are SGHNT and YYREEE (reference sequence). The CDR3 length is 15 residues. Deletions cut 3 bases from V and 0 bases from J, with 12 bases between.

CDR3 DNA sequence: TGTGCCAGCAGCCCGAGGGGACAGATGAACACCGGGGAGCTGTTTTTT. Translating gives CASSPRGQMNTGELFF. The chain uses TRBV9 and TRBJ2-2; 7 nucleotides line up with TRBD1. The CDR3 totals 16 residues. Germline CDR1 reads SGDLS; CDR2 reads YYNGEE. V lost 4 bases, J lost 1 base, and 7 bases stayed unmatched.

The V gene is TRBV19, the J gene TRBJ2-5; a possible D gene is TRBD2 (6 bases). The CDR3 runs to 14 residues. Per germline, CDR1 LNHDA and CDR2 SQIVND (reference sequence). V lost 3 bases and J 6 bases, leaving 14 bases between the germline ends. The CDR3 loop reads CASSIGTPMQTQYF. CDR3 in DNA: TGTGCCAGTAGTATTGGGACTCCTATGCAGACCCAGTACTTC.

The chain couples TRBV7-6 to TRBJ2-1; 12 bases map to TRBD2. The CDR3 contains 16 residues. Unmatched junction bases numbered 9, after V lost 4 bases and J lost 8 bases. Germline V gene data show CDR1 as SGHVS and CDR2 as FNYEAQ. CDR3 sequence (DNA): TGTGCCAGCAGCTCCCTAGCGGGAGGGCCCTGGGATGAGCAGTTCTTC. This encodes CASSSLAGGPWDEQFF.

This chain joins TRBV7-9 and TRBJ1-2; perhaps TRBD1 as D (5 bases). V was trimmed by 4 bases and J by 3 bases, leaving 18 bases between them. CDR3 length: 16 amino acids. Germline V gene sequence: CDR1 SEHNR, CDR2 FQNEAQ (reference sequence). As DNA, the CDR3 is TGTGCCAGCAGCTCGAACATGCAGGAGGGACACTATGGCTACACCTTC. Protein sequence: CASSSNMQEGHYGYTF.